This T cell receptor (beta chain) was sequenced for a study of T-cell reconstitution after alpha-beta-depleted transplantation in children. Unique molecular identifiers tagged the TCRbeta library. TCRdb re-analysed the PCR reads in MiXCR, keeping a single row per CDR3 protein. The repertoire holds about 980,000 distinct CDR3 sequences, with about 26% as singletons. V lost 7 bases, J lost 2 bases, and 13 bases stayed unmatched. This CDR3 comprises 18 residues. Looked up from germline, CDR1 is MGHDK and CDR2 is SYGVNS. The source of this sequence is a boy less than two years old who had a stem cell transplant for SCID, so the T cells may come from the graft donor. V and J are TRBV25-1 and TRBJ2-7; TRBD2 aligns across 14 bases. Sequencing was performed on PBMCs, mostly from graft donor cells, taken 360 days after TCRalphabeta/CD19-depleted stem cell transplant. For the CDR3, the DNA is TGTGCCAGCACCCATGGGACTAGCGGGGGTTTCCCTCCCTACGAGCAGTACTTC. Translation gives CASTHGTSGGFPPYEQYF.